The next 9 T cell receptor beta chains were all read from a single sample in a study of blood T cell repertoires in COVID-19. Clones were read by immunoSEQ multiplex PCR, and TCRdb kept only the in-frame ones, dropping some. In the table there are about 470,000 clones, approximately 90% of which are singletons. Sequenced sample: PBMCs or T cells enriched from blood (not recorded which). Source of these receptors: a woman younger than 30 who had recovered from COVID-19.

This clone was detected a few times. The chain carries TRBV4-1 and TRBJ1-2; 10 bases are shared with TRBD1. Germline V gene sequence: CDR1 MGHRA, CDR2 YSYEKL. This CDR3 has 15 amino acids. Unmatched junction bases numbered 7, after V lost 5 bases and J lost 4 bases. CDR3 loop: CASSEGTGELYGYTF. CDR3 sequence (DNA): TGCGCCAGCAGCGAAGGGACAGGGGAACTCTATGGCTACACCTTC.

This clone was seen only a few times. J is TRBJ2-3 and V is TRBV25-1; D possibly corresponds to TRBD1 (6 bases). The CDR3 sequence is 15 residues long. Germline V gene sequence: CDR1 MGHDK, CDR2 SYGVNS. V gave up 5 bases and J gave up 2 bases, with 14 bases separating them. CDR3 nucleotide sequence: TGTGCCAGCAGTAATCGACAGGCCCTCACAGATACGCAGTATTTT. This gives the protein CASSNRQALTDTQYF. The variable domain in full, with the rest retrieved from reference TRBV25-1 and TRBJ2-3, is EADIYQTPRYLVIGTGKKITLECSQTMGHDKMYWYQQDPGMELHLIHYSYGVNSTEKGDLSSESTVSRIRTEHFPLTLESARPSHTSQYLCASSNRQALTDTQYFGPGTRLTVL.

The CDR3 spells CASSPGIDGEQFF. The DNA of the CDR3 is TGCGCCAGCAGCCCTGGTATAGACGGGGAGCAGTTCTTC. The chain uses TRBV5-1 and TRBJ2-1; D is undetermined. Trimming shortened V by 4 bases and J by 10 bases, and 15 bases separated the two germline ends. Germline V gene sequence: CDR1 SGHRS, CDR2 YFSETQ. The CDR3 extends over 13 amino acids.

The genes are TRBV9 and TRBJ1-1; D is ambiguous. CDR1 and CDR2 (germline): SGDLS, YYNGEE. The CDR3 covers 14 residues. V dropped 2 bases and J dropped 1 base, with 9 bases sitting between them. CDR3 sequence (DNA): TGTGCCAGCAGCGTCGGGAGACAGAACACTGAAGCTTTCTTT. This translates into CASSVGRQNTEAFF.

This clone occurred once. The J gene is TRBJ2-7, the V gene TRBV5-1; D uncertain. The CDR3 is 13 amino acids. Germline V lookup: CDR1 SGHRS, CDR2 YFSETQ. V was trimmed by 3 bases and J by 4 bases, leaving 11 bases between them. This chain's CDR3 is CASSSSPRYEQYF. CDR3 coding DNA: TGCGCCAGCAGCTCCTCCCCACGGTACGAGCAGTACTTC.

The chain employs TRBV7-9 and TRBJ1-4; possible D gene TRBD1, 5 bases. CDR1 is SEHNR, CDR2 FQNEAQ, per germline (reference sequence). Trimming removed 3 bases at V and 6 bases at J, with 11 bases between. The CDR3 is 14 amino acids. The CDR3 DNA reads as TGTGCCAGCAGCTTCGGAAGGGGCGATGAAAAACTGTTTTTT. Amino acids: CASSFGRGDEKLFF.

The gene calls are TRBV10-1 and TRBJ2-1, with TRBD2 identical over 9 bases. Germline V gene sequence: CDR1 WNHNN, CDR2 SYGVQD (reference sequence). The CDR3 covers 16 residues. V lost 2 bases and J lost 8; bases outside the gene matches: 10. The CDR3 nucleotides read TGCGCCAGCAGTGAGAACCAGCGGGGGGCCAGACATGAGCAGTTCTTC. It encodes CASSENQRGARHEQFF.

The gene calls are TRBV4-2 and TRBJ1-2; D may be TRBD1 (6 bases). Trimming removed 1 base from V and 8 bases from J, with 20 bases in between. The CDR3 loop spans 16 amino acids. Germline V gene sequence: CDR1 LGHNA, CDR2 YNFKEQ. The CDR3 region has the DNA TGTGCCAGCAGCCAAGGTGATCACAGGGAACCTAGGGGCTACACCTTC. Amino acids: CASSQGDHREPRGYTF.

The chain has TRBV9 and TRBJ1-5; tentatively, D is TRBD1 (5 bases). Looked up from germline, CDR1 is SGDLS and CDR2 is YYNGEE. The ends were cut back, 4 bases at V and 3 bases at J, with 14 bases in the middle. This CDR3 spans 15 amino acids. CDR3 residues: CASSPRGNINQPQHF. DNA for the CDR3: TGTGCCAGCAGCCCCCGGGGGAATATCAATCAGCCCCAGCATTTT.